This TCR beta chain derives from a study of CD8+CD57+ T cells in acquired aplastic anemia (dated by TCRdb to between 2017 and 2018). Turning to the overall study: On average, sorted CD4+ and CD8+ cells yielded about 3 ug of extracted DNA, with a range of 0.2 to 27.4 ug. An average of approximately 10 million reads for CD4+ cells and approximately 11 million reads for CD8+ cells was obtained from healthy donor samples. The investigation overall reported the following: Roughly 30 CD8+ CDR3 sequences were found to be shared between patients and controls, but these sequences appeared to be highly expressed in patients and within the immunodominant clones of the patients. Patients and healthy controls showed no significant difference in CD8+ Simpson's diversity (P=0.060).

Reading from cysteine to phenylalanine, the CDR3 counts 14 amino acids. This entry keeps only the CDR3 DNA: 42 bases, framed from base 1. Here V drops 0 bases and J drops 4 bases, and the junction holds 2 bases not matched to any gene. The germline V gene yields SGDLS for CDR1 and YYNGEE for CDR2. At least ten counts were recorded for this clonotype. Its antigen is still unknown. No base quality information exists; no much larger clone differs at one position. In this study, sorted CD4+ and CD8+ T cells from the blood of healthy subjects and of severe aplastic anemia patients had their TCR repertoires deep-sequenced. Ficoll-Paque density gradient centrifugation was used to isolate peripheral blood mononuclear cells. Before DNA was extracted, CD4+ and CD8+ T cells were sorted using either FACS or magnetic beads. TCR beta VDJ combination and CDR3 sequence profiling used genomic DNA as the template. An Illumina HiSeq 2000 was used for TCR repertoire sequencing. The published analysis was carried out like this. TRBV/TRBJ rearrangement plots, CDR3 size and DJ length profiles, and Simpson's diversity index were used to evaluate the repertoires. The most abundant DNA sequence in the deep sequencing data was defined as the immunodominant clone. CDR3 amino acid sequences were checked for sharing between subjects and were compared against published repertoires and the VDJdb database. In-frame beta chains were kept once TCRdb had trimmed the public reads at Q25 with fastp and called clones with MiXCR. Entries that share a CDR3 protein sequence are merged under the most common genes and DNA. These V and J calls derive from TCRdb rather than the authors' analysis. Within this sample are roughly 58,000 distinct CDR3 sequences, with 55% of them counted one time only. Of the sample, over 2% falls within the top ten clones.

The rearrangement joined TRBV9 to TRBJ1-1, with 8 middle bases fitting TRBD1. Sequenced input: sorted CD4+, CD8+, or CD8+CD57+ T cells (not recorded which) from PBMCs. The origin of this receptor is a human donor in good health, serving as a control. The DNA sequence follows: TGTGCCAGCAGCGTAGGACAGGGGAGCACTGAAGCTTTCTTT. Translation gives CASSVGQGSTEAFF. Here the CDR3 is joined to the reference TRBV9 and TRBJ1-1 genes, and the full variable domain is: DSGVTQTPKHLITATGQRVTLRCSPRSGDLSVYWYQQSLDQGLQFLIQYYNGEERAKGNILERFSAQQFPDLHSELNLSSLELGDSALYFCASSVGQGSTEAFFGQGTRLTVV.